Shown below are 9 T cell receptor beta chains from a single sample sequenced in a study of blood T cell repertoires in COVID-19. Clones were sequenced by immunoSEQ multiplex PCR, and TCRdb holds only the in-frame ones, with some missing. Of around 100,000 clones listed, 89% are singletons. The source material was peripheral blood. The receptors come from a man between 50 and 59 years old with COVID-19, enrolled during active disease.

The rearrangement uses TRBV30 and TRBJ2-4; 7 bases line up with TRBD1. The CDR3 sequence is 17 residues long. CDR1 is GTSNPN, CDR2 SVGIG, per germline (reference sequence). Unmatched junction bases numbered 14, after V lost 3 bases and J lost 3 bases. CDR3 amino acids: CAWSWDSRFGGKNIQYF. CDR3 DNA: TGTGCCTGGAGCTGGGACAGCCGGTTTGGAGGCAAAAACATTCAGTACTTC.

The J gene is TRBJ1-5, the V gene TRBV27; maybe TRBD1 (5 bases). The V gene's germline CDR1 is MNHEY and CDR2 SMNVEV (reference sequence). The CDR3 has 14 amino acids. The V end lost 8 bases, the J end lost 7 bases, and 18 bases lay between the germline ends. The CDR3 nucleotides are TGTGCCAGCGGCCGGGCGGGGGGAGAACAGCCCCAGCATTTT. Translating it yields CASGRAGGEQPQHF.

The V gene is TRBV9, the J gene TRBJ2-6, with D perhaps matching TRBD2 (6 bases). V was trimmed by 0 bases and J by 4 bases, leaving 17 bases between them. Germline CDR1 and CDR2: SGDLS and YYNGEE. This CDR3 is 18 amino acids long. For the CDR3, the DNA is TGTGCCAGCAGCGTAGGCGGGGATGGCCTTTGGGGGGCCAACGTCCTGACTTTC. Translated: CASSVGGDGLWGANVLTF.

The J gene is TRBJ2-7, the V gene TRBV6-5; weak D call: TRBD1 (6 bases). The germline CDR1 and CDR2 sequences are MNHEY and SVGAGI. V was shortened by 3 bases and J by 2 bases, with 14 bases between the two germline ends. The CDR3 is 15 amino acids. The CDR3 reads CASSYQGSLPYEQYF. The DNA for the CDR3 is TGTGCCAGCAGTTATCAGGGGTCCCTCCCCTACGAGCAGTACTTC.

The chain recombines TRBV7-6 with TRBJ2-1, with TRBD1 identical over 8 bases. Germline V CDR1 and CDR2: SGHVS, FNYEAQ. The CDR3 has 17 amino acids. The V gene end was trimmed by 2 bases and the J gene end by 5 bases; junction bases not matched to a gene: 11. CDR3 protein: CASSLTPKRTGHNEQFF. In DNA form, the CDR3 reads TGTGCCAGCAGCTTAACCCCAAAAAGGACAGGGCACAATGAGCAGTTCTTC.

The chain couples TRBV30 to TRBJ1-2; 7 bases map to TRBD1. Germline V gene data show CDR1 as GTSNPN and CDR2 as SVGIG (reference sequence). With 4 bases clipped from V and 8 bases from J, the junction kept 13 bases outside the gene matches. The CDR3 length is 14 residues. CDR3 in DNA: TGTGCCTGGACCCGAATAGGGGGCGCAGGGGGCTACACCTTC. Protein product: CAWTRIGGAGGYTF.

This sequence joins TRBV6-5 and TRBJ2-3; 8 nucleotides line up with TRBD1. The CDR3 runs 15 residues. V was clipped by 6 bases and J by 4 bases; unmatched bases: 9. The germline V gene encodes CDR1 MNHEY and CDR2 SVGAGI. The CDR3 sequence: CASSIQGVGADTQYF. The DNA of the CDR3 is TGTGCCAGCAGCATACAGGGGGTGGGAGCAGATACGCAGTATTTT.

The chain is built from TRBV7-8 and TRBJ1-2; D is perhaps TRBD1 (5 bases). The V and J ends lost 4 bases and 8 bases respectively, with 11 bases between them. Germline V lookup: CDR1 SGHVS, CDR2 FQNEAQ. CDR3 size: 12 residues. The CDR3 coding sequence is TGTGCCAGCAGCTATACGGGGGGAGGCTACACCTTC. This translates into CASSYTGGGYTF.

This sequence joins TRBV5-4 and TRBJ2-5, with 9 bases matching TRBD2. In germline, CDR1 is SGHNT, CDR2 YYREEE (reference sequence). The CDR3 has 17 residues. With V trimmed by 4 bases and J by 2 bases, 12 bases remained unmatched. Written as DNA, the CDR3 is TGTGCCAGCAGCCGGGTTTGGGCTAGCGGGGAACAAGAGACCCAGTACTTC. This sequence encodes CASSRVWASGEQETQYF.